This passage covers 16 T cell receptor beta chains from one sample sequenced in a study of cytomegalovirus exposure and HLA in healthy donors. The PCR contained 60 Vbeta and 13 Jbeta primers. Sequencing was performed with immunoSEQ multiplex PCR; in TCRdb, only in-frame clones are kept and a portion is missing. The table records approximately 160,000 clones, 65% to 80% of them present only once. The source material was PBMCs. The origin of the receptors is a woman aged 30 to 39 in good health and CMV-seronegative.

The chain uses TRBV7-6 and TRBJ2-6, with TRBD2 matching over 7 bases. J lost 2 bases, V lost 5 bases, and 3 bases had no gene match. The CDR3 covers 15 residues. Germline CDR1 reads SGHVS; CDR2 reads FNYEAQ. The CDR3 sequence: CASSPGGAGANVLTF. CDR3 DNA sequence: TGTGCCAGCAGCCCTGGGGGGGCTGGGGCCAACGTCCTGACTTTC. The entire variable domain, with the rest obtained from reference TRBV7-6 and TRBJ2-6, is as follows: GAGVSQSPRYKVTKRGQDVALRCDPISGHVSLYWYRQALGQGPEFLTYFNYEAQQDKSGLPNDRFSAERPEGSISTLTIQRTEQRDSAMYRCASSPGGAGANVLTFGAGSRLTVL.

A few counts support this clone. This chain uses TRBV7-9 with TRBJ2-3, with TRBD1 matching 8 bases. Germline V gene data show CDR1 as SEHNR and CDR2 as FQNEAQ (reference sequence). This CDR3 has 15 amino acids. V was pared by 1 base and J by 2 bases, with 2 bases of the junction left unmatched. This CDR3 reads CASSLGTGITDTQYF. The CDR3, as DNA: TGTGCCAGCAGCTTAGGGACAGGGATCACAGATACGCAGTATTTT.

The V and J genes are TRBV7-9 and TRBJ2-2; 7 nucleotides line up with TRBD1. V gave up 5 bases and J gave up 0 bases; unmatched junction bases: 3. From germline, CDR1 is SEHNR and CDR2 FQNEAQ (reference sequence). The CDR3 loop spans 15 amino acids. CDR3 region: CASSRDSPNTGELFF. In DNA, the CDR3 is TGTGCCAGCAGCCGGGACAGCCCGAACACCGGGGAGCTGTTTTTT.

The chain joins TRBV6-5 to TRBJ1-4; 9 nucleotides match TRBD1. The germline V gene encodes CDR1 MNHEY and CDR2 SVGAGI. This CDR3 region has 15 residues. V gave up 5 bases and J gave up 7 bases; unmatched junction bases: 8. This chain's CDR3 is CASSQRQGGREKLFF. In DNA form, the CDR3 reads TGTGCCAGCAGTCAAAGACAGGGGGGCCGTGAAAAACTGTTTTTT.

V usage is TRBV5-4 and J usage is TRBJ2-3, with 8 bases fitting TRBD2. CDR1 is SGHNT and CDR2 is YYREEE in the germline V gene (reference sequence). Trimming removed 6 bases from V and 5 bases from J; junction bases left unmatched: 5. The CDR3 covers 13 residues. The CDR3 spells CASTRAGGDTQYF. The CDR3 coding sequence is TGTGCCAGCACCCGGGCGGGGGGAGATACGCAGTATTTT.

This sequence joins TRBV5-1 and TRBJ1-1; 8 positions match TRBD1. This CDR3 region has 11 residues. Germline-derived CDR1 and CDR2 are SGHRS and YFSETQ. Losses at the gene ends were 3 bases for V and 10 bases for J; bases not matched to a gene: 2. The CDR3 region has the DNA TGCGCCAGCAGCTCGGACAGGGCAGCTTTCTTT. This encodes CASSSDRAAFF.

This chain links TRBV6-1 with TRBJ2-7, with TRBD2 matching over 12 bases. Germline lookup yields CDR1 MNHNS and CDR2 SASEGT. With 6 bases clipped from V and 2 bases from J, the junction kept 5 bases outside the gene matches. The CDR3 has 15 residues. The CDR3 nucleotides read TGTGCCAGCAGAAAAGGACTAGCGGGAACCTACGAGCAGTACTTC. Translating it yields CASRKGLAGTYEQYF.

This sequence joins TRBV19 and TRBJ1-5; D possibly corresponds to TRBD1 (6 bases). Germline loops: CDR1 LNHDA, CDR2 SQIVND (reference sequence). The CDR3 totals 16 residues. V lost 9 bases and J 4 bases, leaving 22 bases between the germline ends. CDR3: CASLGTGYPSNQPQHF. The CDR3 nucleotides are TGTGCCAGCCTTGGAACAGGGTACCCCTCAAATCAGCCCCAGCATTTT.

In its sample, this clone was seen once. The chain uses TRBV5-1 and TRBJ1-6, with a possible D match to TRBD1 (6 bases). The V end lost 4 bases, the J end lost 7 bases, and 18 bases lay between the germline ends. There are 16 residues in the CDR3. CDR1 and CDR2 (germline): SGHRS, YFSETQ. CDR3 protein: CASSPSRGGWNSPLHF. DNA for the CDR3: TGCGCCAGCAGCCCTTCTAGGGGGGGCTGGAATTCACCCCTCCACTTT.

CDR3 amino acids: CAWSVGQGGVTEAFF. CDR3 nucleotides: TGTGCCTGGAGTGTAGGCCAGGGTGGAGTCACTGAAGCTTTCTTT. The chain combines TRBV30 with TRBJ1-1; a possible D gene is TRBD1 (5 bases). The V end lost 0 bases, the J end lost 4 bases, and 15 bases lay between the germline ends. Germline lookup yields CDR1 GTSNPN and CDR2 SVGIG (reference sequence). This CDR3 is 15 amino acids long.

This chain joins TRBV5-1 and TRBJ1-2, with a weak D call TRBD1 (5 bases). Germline V lookup: CDR1 SGHRS, CDR2 YFSETQ. This CDR3 spans 15 amino acids. V was shortened by 1 base and J by 3 bases, with 13 bases between the two germline ends. As DNA, the CDR3 is TGCGCCAGCAGCTTGCTTGGGGCGCCGGACTATGGCTACACCTTC. This gives the protein CASSLLGAPDYGYTF.

The rearrangement links TRBV15 to TRBJ1-3; the D is unclear. V was pared by 7 bases and J by 0 bases, with 10 bases between. The CDR3 is made up of 14 amino acids. Germline lookup yields CDR1 LNHNV and CDR2 YYDKDF (reference sequence). CDR3 region: CATTEISSGNTIYF. CDR3 DNA sequence: TGTGCCACCACGGAGATATCCTCTGGAAACACCATATATTTT.

The chain employs TRBV6-5 and TRBJ2-1; 8 nucleotides agree with TRBD2. This CDR3 is 14 amino acids long. CDR1 MNHEY and CDR2 SVGAGI come from the germline V gene. Unmatched junction bases numbered 6, after V lost 6 bases and J lost 5 bases. The CDR3 DNA reads as TGTGCCAGCAGCCTTAGCGGGACCCACAATGAGCAGTTCTTC. Amino acids: CASSLSGTHNEQFF.

The rearrangement links TRBV2 to TRBJ2-7; 9 positions match TRBD1. Germline V gene lookup returns CDR1 SNHLY and CDR2 FYNNEI. V lost 8 bases, J lost 2 bases, and 7 bases stayed unmatched. The CDR3 length is 14 residues. Here the CDR3 reads CASRITGGPYEQYF. CDR3 DNA: TGTGCCAGCCGTATCACAGGGGGCCCCTACGAGCAGTACTTC.

V and J are TRBV7-9 and TRBJ2-7; perhaps TRBD1 as D (6 bases). The ends were cut back, 1 base at V and 0 bases at J, with 7 bases in the middle. The germline CDR1 and CDR2 sequences are SEHNR and FQNEAQ (reference sequence). The CDR3 has 14 amino acids. As DNA, the CDR3 is TGTGCCAGCAGCTTAGTAGGGGGCTCCTACGAGCAGTACTTC. Protein: CASSLVGGSYEQYF.

The chain joins TRBV30 to TRBJ1-1, with 8 bases lining up with TRBD1. With 0 bases clipped from V and 1 base from J, the junction kept 10 bases outside the gene matches. Germline V gene data show CDR1 as GTSNPN and CDR2 as SVGIG (reference sequence). The CDR3 consists of 17 residues. The CDR3 nucleotides read TGTGCCTGGAGTGTAAGGAACAGGGGGTTTGGGAACACTGAAGCTTTCTTT. Translated: CAWSVRNRGFGNTEAFF.